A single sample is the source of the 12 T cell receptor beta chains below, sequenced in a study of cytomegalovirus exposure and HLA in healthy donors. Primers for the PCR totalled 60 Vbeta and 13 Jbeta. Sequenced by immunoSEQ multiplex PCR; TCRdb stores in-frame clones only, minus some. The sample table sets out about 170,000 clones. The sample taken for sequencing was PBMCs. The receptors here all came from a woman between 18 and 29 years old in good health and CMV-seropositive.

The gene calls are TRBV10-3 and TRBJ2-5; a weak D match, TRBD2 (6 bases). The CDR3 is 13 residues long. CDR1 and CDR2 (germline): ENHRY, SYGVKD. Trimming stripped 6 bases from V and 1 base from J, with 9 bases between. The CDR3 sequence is CAISPGLQETQYF. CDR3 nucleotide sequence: TGTGCCATCAGCCCGGGACTCCAAGAGACCCAGTACTTC.

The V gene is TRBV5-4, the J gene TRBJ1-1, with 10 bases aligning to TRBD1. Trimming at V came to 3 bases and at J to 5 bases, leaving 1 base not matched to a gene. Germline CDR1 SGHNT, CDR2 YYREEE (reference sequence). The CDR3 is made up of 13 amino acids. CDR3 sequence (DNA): TGTGCCAGCAGCTGGGACAGGGGAACTGAAGCTTTCTTT. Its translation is CASSWDRGTEAFF.

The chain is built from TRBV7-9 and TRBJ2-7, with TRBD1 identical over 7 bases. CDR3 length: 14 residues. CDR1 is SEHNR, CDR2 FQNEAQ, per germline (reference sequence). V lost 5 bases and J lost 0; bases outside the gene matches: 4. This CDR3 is CASSVGTDSYEQYF. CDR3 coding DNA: TGTGCCAGCAGCGTCGGGACAGACTCCTACGAGCAGTACTTC.

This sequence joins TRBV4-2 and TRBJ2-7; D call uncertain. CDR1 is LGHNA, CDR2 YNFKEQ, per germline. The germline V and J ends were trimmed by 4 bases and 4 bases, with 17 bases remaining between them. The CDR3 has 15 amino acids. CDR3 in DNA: TGTGCCAGCAGCCCATTTCAAGGAGAATTTTACGAGCAGTACTTC. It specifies CASSPFQGEFYEQYF.

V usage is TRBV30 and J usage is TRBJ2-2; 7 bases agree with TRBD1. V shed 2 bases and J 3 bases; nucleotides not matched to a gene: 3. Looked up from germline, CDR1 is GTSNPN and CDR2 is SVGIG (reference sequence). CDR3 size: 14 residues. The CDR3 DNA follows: TGTGCCTGGAGTTCAGGGGGTTACACCGGGGAGCTGTTTTTT. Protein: CAWSSGGYTGELFF.

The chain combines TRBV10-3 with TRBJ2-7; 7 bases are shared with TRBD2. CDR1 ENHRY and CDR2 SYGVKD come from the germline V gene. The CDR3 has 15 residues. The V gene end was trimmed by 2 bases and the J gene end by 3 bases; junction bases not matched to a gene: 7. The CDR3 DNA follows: TGTGCCATCAGTGAGGGGGGGGGAAAGGGCTACGAGCAGTACTTC. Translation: CAISEGGGKGYEQYF.

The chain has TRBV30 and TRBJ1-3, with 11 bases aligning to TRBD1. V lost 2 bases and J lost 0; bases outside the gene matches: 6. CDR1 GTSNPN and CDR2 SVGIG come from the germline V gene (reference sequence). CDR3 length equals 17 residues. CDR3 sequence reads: CAWSRDRGFLSGNTIYF. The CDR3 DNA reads TGTGCCTGGAGTAGGGACAGGGGGTTCCTCTCTGGAAACACCATATATTTT.

Here the CDR3 DNA reads TGTGCTAGTGGTTTGGTACGAGGCGGACTAGCGGGAGGATACGAGCAGTACTTC. Encoded protein: CASGLVRGGLAGGYEQYF. This chain links TRBV12-5 with TRBJ2-7, with 14 bases identical to TRBD2. The CDR3 is 18 residues long. V lost 0 bases and J lost 4; bases outside the gene matches: 8. The germline V gene has CDR1 LGHNT and CDR2 FRNRAP.

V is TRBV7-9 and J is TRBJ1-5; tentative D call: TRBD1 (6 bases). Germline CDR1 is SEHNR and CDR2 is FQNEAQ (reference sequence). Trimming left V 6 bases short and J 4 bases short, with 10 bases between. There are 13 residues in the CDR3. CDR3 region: CASSGQGNQPQHF. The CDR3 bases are TGTGCCAGCAGTGGGCAGGGGAATCAGCCCCAGCATTTT. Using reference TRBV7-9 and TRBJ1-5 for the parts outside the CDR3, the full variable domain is DTGVSQNPRHKITKRGQNVTFRCDPISEHNRLYWYRQTLGQGPEFLTYFQNEAQLEKSRLLSDRFSAERPKGSFSTLEIQRTEQGDSAMYLCASSGQGNQPQHFGDGTRLSIL.

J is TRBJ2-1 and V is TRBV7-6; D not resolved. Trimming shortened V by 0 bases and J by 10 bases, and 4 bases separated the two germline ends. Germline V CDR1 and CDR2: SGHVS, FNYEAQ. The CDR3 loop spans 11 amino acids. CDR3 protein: CASSLAREQFF. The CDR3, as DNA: TGTGCCAGCAGCTTAGCCCGGGAGCAGTTCTTC.

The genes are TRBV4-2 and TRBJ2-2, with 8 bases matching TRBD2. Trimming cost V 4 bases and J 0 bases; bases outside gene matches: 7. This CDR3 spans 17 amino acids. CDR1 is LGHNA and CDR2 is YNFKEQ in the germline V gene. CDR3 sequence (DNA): TGTGCCAGCAGCCGGCGGGAGGCGGGTCCGAACACCGGGGAGCTGTTTTTT. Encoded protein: CASSRREAGPNTGELFF.

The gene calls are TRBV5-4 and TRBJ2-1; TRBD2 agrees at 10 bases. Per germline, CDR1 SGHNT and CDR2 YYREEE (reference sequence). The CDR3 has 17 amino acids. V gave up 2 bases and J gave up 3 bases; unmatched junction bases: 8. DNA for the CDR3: TGTGCCAGCAGCTTTAGGGCTAGCGGGGGACACTACAATGAGCAGTTCTTC. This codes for CASSFRASGGHYNEQFF.